Sequencing of this T cell receptor beta chain was carried out in a study of beta chain features in type 1 diabetes. Study as a whole: The number of sorted cells examined across all samples was approximately 100 million.

Purity (above 95%) was reached by all sorted populations. The isolated RNA, all of it, was reverse transcribed, so expressed TCRB transcripts were what got sequenced. TCRdb keeps only in-frame clones here, not all; method: immunoSEQ multiplex PCR. The data hold 200,000 to 300,000 clones, with about 30% observed a single time. As for this clone: Other DNA sequences in the sample encode the same CDR3.

The V end was cut by 2 bases, the J end by 2 bases, with 6 bases between. Germline lookup yields CDR1 MNHNS and CDR2 SASEGT. This CDR3 is 13 amino acids long. The material sequenced was central memory CD4+ T cells from blood. The source of this sequence is a man aged 25 to 45 in good health. V usage is TRBV6-1 and J usage is TRBJ1-2, with unresolved D. The CDR3 loop reads CASSESGNYGYTF. CDR3 coding DNA: TGTGCCAGCAGTGAATCGGGGAACTATGGCTACACCTTC.